The rows below give T cell receptor beta chains drawn from one sample of a study of blood T cell repertoires in COVID-19. Produced via immunoSEQ multiplex PCR; TCRdb's table is partial and in-frame only. This table has tens of thousands of clones, about four fifths appearing once. Sequencing was performed on peripheral blood. The receptors here all came from a human donor with acute or convalescent COVID-19. The donor label of this sample is uncertain. The CDR3 runs from the conserved cysteine through the conserved F or W. A D gene is named only where the DNA matches it firmly. Clone size is stated in some rows and not others, as once, few, many or a class when expanded.

cdr3_aa: CASSLDDRVGTNEKLFF
cdr3_nt: TGTGCCAGCAGCTTAGATGACAGGGTGGGAACTAATGAAAAACTGTTTTTT
clone_size: -
d_call: TRBD1
v_call: TRBV7-8
j_call: TRBJ1-4

cdr3_aa: CASSEGVGASSGNTIYF
cdr3_nt: TGTGCCAGCAGTGAGGGCGTGGGGGCAAGCTCTGGAAACACCATATATTTT
clone_size: once
d_call: -
v_call: TRBV2
j_call: TRBJ1-3

cdr3_aa: CASRSLGQGHGYTF
cdr3_nt: TGTGCCAGCAGAAGCCTGGGACAAGGTCATGGCTACACCTTC
clone_size: -
d_call: -
v_call: TRBV2
j_call: TRBJ1-2

cdr3_aa: CASSYINSYEQYF
cdr3_nt: TGTGCCAGCAGCTACATAAACTCCTACGAGCAGTACTTC
clone_size: -
d_call: -
v_call: TRBV7-9
j_call: TRBJ2-7

cdr3_aa: CASSDPQGAGETQYF
cdr3_nt: TGTGCCAGCAGCGACCCACAGGGGGCGGGGGAGACCCAGTACTTC
clone_size: -
d_call: TRBD1
v_call: TRBV5-4
j_call: TRBJ2-5

cdr3_aa: CASSLVASGGTDTQYF
cdr3_nt: TGTGCCAGCAGCTTAGTGGCTAGCGGGGGAACAGATACGCAGTATTTT
clone_size: -
d_call: TRBD2
v_call: TRBV7-8
j_call: TRBJ2-3

cdr3_aa: CASSGTASSYEQYF
cdr3_nt: TGCGCCAGCAGCGGGACAGCTAGCTCCTACGAGCAGTACTTC
clone_size: -
d_call: TRBD1
v_call: TRBV5-1
j_call: TRBJ2-7

cdr3_aa: CASSRDRTTYEQYF
cdr3_nt: TGTGCCAGCAGCCGGGACAGGACCACCTACGAGCAGTACTTC
clone_size: -
d_call: TRBD1
v_call: TRBV2
j_call: TRBJ2-7

cdr3_aa: CASSFGGTGELFF
cdr3_nt: TGTGCCAGCAGCTTCGGGGGCACCGGGGAGCTGTTTTTT
clone_size: -
d_call: -
v_call: TRBV11-3
j_call: TRBJ2-2

cdr3_aa: CASSYERLAGGQNIQYF
cdr3_nt: TGTGCCAGCAGTTACGAGCGGTTAGCGGGGGGTCAAAACATTCAGTACTTC
clone_size: -
d_call: TRBD2
v_call: TRBV6-2/TRBV6-3
j_call: TRBJ2-4

cdr3_aa: CASSPRVQETQYF
cdr3_nt: TGTGCCAGCAGCCCACGGGTGCAAGAGACCCAGTACTTC
clone_size: -
d_call: -
v_call: TRBV6-5
j_call: TRBJ2-5

cdr3_aa: CASSDPQGNEQYF
cdr3_nt: TGTGCCAGCAGTGACCCTCAGGGAAACGAGCAGTACTTC
clone_size: once
d_call: -
v_call: TRBV6-1
j_call: TRBJ2-7

cdr3_aa: CASRPGGNTGELFF
cdr3_nt: TGTGCCAGCAGACCAGGGGGCAACACCGGGGAGCTGTTTTTT
clone_size: -
d_call: TRBD1
v_call: TRBV6-5
j_call: TRBJ2-2

cdr3_aa: CASRQGWTSGNEQFF
cdr3_nt: TGTGCCAGTCGACAGGGGTGGACTAGCGGTAATGAGCAGTTCTTC
clone_size: -
d_call: TRBD2
v_call: TRBV28
j_call: TRBJ2-1

cdr3_aa: CASRTTQNTEAFF
cdr3_nt: TGTGCCAGCAGGACTACACAGAACACTGAAGCTTTCTTT
clone_size: -
d_call: -
v_call: TRBV6-5
j_call: TRBJ1-1

cdr3_aa: CASSRDGAYEQYF
cdr3_nt: TGCGCCAGCAGCCGAGATGGAGCCTACGAGCAGTACTTC
clone_size: -
d_call: -
v_call: TRBV4-1
j_call: TRBJ2-7

cdr3_aa: CASRTGQFNEQFF
cdr3_nt: TGTGCCAGCAGGACCGGACAGTTCAATGAGCAGTTCTTC
clone_size: -
d_call: -
v_call: TRBV2
j_call: TRBJ2-1

cdr3_aa: CASSHRDRDYGYTF
cdr3_nt: TGTGCCAGCAGCCATCGGGACAGGGACTATGGCTACACCTTC
clone_size: -
d_call: TRBD1
v_call: TRBV6-2/TRBV6-3
j_call: TRBJ1-2

cdr3_aa: CASSEGLAGGGETQYF
cdr3_nt: TGTGCCAGCAGTGAGGGACTAGCGGGAGGGGGAGAGACCCAGTACTTC
clone_size: -
d_call: TRBD2
v_call: TRBV6-4
j_call: TRBJ2-5

cdr3_aa: CASTLSGQNGELFF
cdr3_nt: TGCGCCAGCACCTTAAGTGGACAGAACGGGGAGCTGTTTTTT
clone_size: once
d_call: -
v_call: TRBV5-1
j_call: TRBJ2-2

cdr3_aa: CASSSFGFPSGRYNEQFF
cdr3_nt: TGTGCCAGCAGCTCGTTCGGTTTTCCTAGCGGCCGTTACAATGAGCAGTTCTTC
clone_size: -
d_call: TRBD2
v_call: TRBV7-2
j_call: TRBJ2-1

cdr3_aa: CASSLAQSYGYTF
cdr3_nt: TGTGCCAGCAGCTTAGCACAGAGCTATGGCTACACCTTC
clone_size: -
d_call: -
v_call: TRBV7-9
j_call: TRBJ1-2

cdr3_aa: CASSPQAGRASSGLSDNEQFF
cdr3_nt: TGTGCCAGCAGCCCCCAGGCGGGGAGGGCCTCCTCGGGCCTTTCGGACAATGAGCAGTTCTTC
clone_size: -
d_call: TRBD2
v_call: TRBV6-2/TRBV6-3
j_call: TRBJ2-1

cdr3_aa: CASSLRTSGFSYEQYF
cdr3_nt: TGTGCCAGCAGCCTCCGGACTAGCGGGTTCTCCTACGAGCAGTACTTC
clone_size: -
d_call: TRBD2
v_call: TRBV5-4
j_call: TRBJ2-7

cdr3_aa: CASRWGQGQFF
cdr3_nt: TGTGCCAGCAGGTGGGGGCAAGGGCAGTTCTTC
clone_size: -
d_call: -
v_call: TRBV27
j_call: TRBJ2-1